These 16 T cell receptor beta chains came from one sample sequenced in a study of blood T cell repertoires in COVID-19. Profiling relied on immunoSEQ multiplex PCR, and the TCRdb table lists in-frame clones only, not all of them. The sample lists under 500,000 clones; approximately 92% were seen once. The sample taken for sequencing was PBMCs or T cells enriched from blood (not recorded which). The receptors were sampled from a man younger than 40 who had recovered from COVID-19.

V is TRBV10-2 and J is TRBJ2-7; D remains unclear. The CDR3 extends over 13 amino acids. Germline values: CDR1 WSHSY, CDR2 SAAADI. V lost 0 bases and J lost 1, with 4 bases in between. This CDR3 is CASSESRSYEQYF. The CDR3 DNA is TGCGCCAGCAGTGAGTCGAGGTCCTACGAGCAGTACTTC.

This chain connects TRBV29-1 to TRBJ2-3; TRBD2 matches at 9 bases. Unmatched junction bases numbered 6, after V lost 4 bases and J lost 4 bases. This CDR3 is built from 14 residues. Germline CDR1 and CDR2: SQVTM and ANQGSEA. The CDR3 region has the DNA TGCAGCGTTGGGGGAGCGGGAGGCTCAGATACGCAGTATTTT. Translation: CSVGGAGGSDTQYF.

The chain employs TRBV11-2 and TRBJ2-3; a weak D match, TRBD1 (6 bases). From germline, CDR1 is SGHAT and CDR2 FQNNGV. The CDR3 is 16 amino acids. The V gene lost 2 bases and the J gene lost 7 bases, with 19 bases spanning the gap. The CDR3 loop reads CASSLSFAGAGNTQYF. CDR3 nucleotide sequence: TGTGCCAGCAGCTTATCGTTTGCAGGGGCGGGTAATACGCAGTATTTT.

The rearrangement uses TRBV5-4 and TRBJ2-7, with a possible D match to TRBD1 (6 bases). Trimming shortened V by 4 bases and J by 1 base, and 12 bases separated the two germline ends. The CDR3 is 14 amino acids. Per the germline V gene, CDR1 is SGHNT and CDR2 is YYREEE (reference sequence). CDR3 sequence: CASSSQDSSYEQYF. In DNA form, the CDR3 reads TGTGCCAGCAGCAGCCAGGACAGTTCCTACGAGCAGTACTTC.

This clone was found a few times. CDR3 amino acids: CAWSPLSDNEQFF. In DNA form, the CDR3 reads TGTGCCTGGAGCCCCCTGTCCGACAATGAGCAGTTCTTC. The chain couples TRBV30 to TRBJ2-1; D remains unclear. V dropped 3 bases and J dropped 5 bases, with 11 bases sitting between them. Germline V gives CDR1 GTSNPN, CDR2 SVGIG (reference sequence). The CDR3 length is 13 residues.

The V call is TRBV30, the J call TRBJ1-1; D call uncertain. The V end lost 2 bases, the J end lost 5 bases, and 15 bases lay between the germline ends. This CDR3 has 14 amino acids. Germline CDR1 and CDR2: GTSNPN and SVGIG (reference sequence). CDR3 in DNA: TGTGCCTGGAGTCGATCAGGTTTAGGAACTGAAGCTTTCTTT. Translating gives CAWSRSGLGTEAFF.

V usage is TRBV24-1 and J usage is TRBJ2-1, with a weak D call TRBD2 (6 bases). Per germline, CDR1 KGHDR and CDR2 SFDVKD. This CDR3 has 19 residues. V dropped 4 bases and J dropped 0 bases, with 21 bases sitting between them. DNA of the CDR3: TGTGCCACCAGTGACCACTTCGGGGGTGCGGCGAGCTCCTACAATGAGCAGTTCTTC. Translation gives CATSDHFGGAASSYNEQFF.

This chain joins TRBV7-9 and TRBJ2-1; 7 nucleotides match TRBD1. The trim removed 3 bases at V and 9 bases at J, leaving 5 bases unmatched. This CDR3 is built from 13 residues. Germline assignment: CDR1 SEHNR and CDR2 FQNEAQ (reference sequence). The CDR3 nucleotides read TGTGCCAGCAGCTTGGGACCAGGGGGTGAGCAGTTCTTC. Its protein is CASSLGPGGEQFF.

The rearrangement uses TRBV10-1 and TRBJ2-7; 8 bases are a match to TRBD1. The germline V gene encodes CDR1 WNHNN and CDR2 SYGVQD (reference sequence). This CDR3 spans 14 amino acids. The J segment lost 0 bases and the V segment lost 8 bases, leaving 6 bases of the junction unmatched. The CDR3, as DNA: TGCGCCAGCTCGGGACAGGCAAACTCCTACGAGCAGTACTTC. Translating it yields CASSGQANSYEQYF.

The rearrangement uses TRBV6-5 and TRBJ2-7, with 10 bases aligning to TRBD1. Germline values: CDR1 MNHEY, CDR2 SVGAGI. Losses at the gene ends were 4 bases for V and 5 bases for J; bases not matched to a gene: 8. This CDR3 contains 15 residues. CDR3: CASSFTRQGAHEQYF. The CDR3 region has the DNA TGTGCCAGCAGTTTCACAAGACAGGGGGCCCACGAGCAGTACTTC.

V gene TRBV4-1 combines with J gene TRBJ2-7; 8 nucleotides align to TRBD2. CDR3 length equals 14 residues. V dropped 2 bases and J dropped 7; count of bases not matched to a gene: 7. The germline V gene encodes CDR1 MGHRA and CDR2 YSYEKL. The CDR3 bases are TGCGCCAGCAGCCAACTAGCGGGTCGGGGAGAGCAGTACTTC. It yields the protein CASSQLAGRGEQYF.

The chain employs TRBV7-3 and TRBJ2-3, with D perhaps TRBD2 (6 bases). CDR1 SGHTA and CDR2 FQGTGA come from the germline V gene. The CDR3 has 15 amino acids. Trimming took off 8 bases at V and 1 base at J, with 16 bases between the two ends. The CDR3 DNA is TGTGCCAGCTCTCTGGCGGGATGGGGCACAGATACGCAGTATTTT. Its protein product is CASSLAGWGTDTQYF.

The chain joins TRBV19 to TRBJ1-1; D not resolved. CDR3 length: 10 residues. Germline CDR1 is LNHDA and CDR2 is SQIVND (reference sequence). Deletions cut 9 bases from V and 11 bases from J, with 13 bases between. Written as DNA, the CDR3 is TGTGCCAGCTTACGATACATGGCTTTCTTT. Protein: CASLRYMAFF.

Turning to this clone: Other DNA sequences in the sample encode the same CDR3. This sequence joins TRBV28 and TRBJ2-7, with 7 bases matching TRBD2. The CDR3 totals 13 residues. Germline V gene data show CDR1 as MDHEN and CDR2 as SYDVKM. V trimming: 4 bases; J trimming: 1 base; junction bases outside the gene matches: 1. CDR3 DNA sequence: TGTGCCAGCAGTTCGGGAGGTTCCTACGAGCAGTACTTC. It yields the protein CASSSGGSYEQYF.

The rearrangement joins TRBV7-3 to TRBJ1-2, with 8 bases matching TRBD1. The CDR3 is 19 amino acids. CDR1 is SGHTA, CDR2 FQGTGA, per germline. The V segment lost 1 base and the J segment 7 bases; nucleotides outside the gene matches: 20. CDR3 sequence (DNA): TGTGCCAGCAGCTTAAGACTAGCAAAATCATCCGACAGGGGATGTGGCTACACCTTC. Its protein product is CASSLRLAKSSDRGCGYTF.

V usage is TRBV10-3 and J usage is TRBJ2-2, with D uncertain. CDR1 and CDR2 (germline): ENHRY, SYGVKD. With 2 bases removed from V and 2 bases from J, the gap between germline ends came to 3 bases. CDR3 size: 13 residues. CDR3 loop: CAISELNTGELFF. The CDR3 DNA reads TGTGCCATCAGTGAGCTCAACACCGGGGAGCTGTTTTTT.